The 32 T cell receptor beta chains listed next were all sequenced from one sample in a study of T cell responses to AZD1222 COVID-19 vaccine (dated by TCRdb to 2020 to 2022). The library relied on the immunoSEQ multiplex PCR assay. The source is immuneACCESS, and TCRdb retained only in-frame sequences with V and J called. Part of the clones is not carried over; for the studies checked, unresolved V genes explain less than half of this, and the remainder is unexplained. The sample data list 150,000 or so clones, and about 93% of these were observed just once. The ten top clones hold less than 4.5% of the sample. The sample's time point, from its label and the paper: baseline before first vaccination. The input for sequencing was peripheral blood, taken on day 0 of AZD1222 vaccination. The source is an adult in good health.

The chain recombines TRBV6-5 with TRBJ1-5, with TRBD1 identical over 7 bases. This CDR3 is built from 14 residues. The germline V gene has CDR1 MNHEY and CDR2 SVGAGI. The V gene end was trimmed by 11 bases and the J gene end by 6 bases; junction bases not matched to a gene: 13. CDR3 bases: TGTGCCTACGGGCAGGGGGGATTGGGTCAGCCCCAGCATTTT. It codes for CAYGQGGLGQPQHF.

The V call is TRBV19, the J call TRBJ2-4; the D gene could be TRBD1 or TRBD2 (5 bases each). Germline lookup yields CDR1 LNHDA and CDR2 SQIVND (reference sequence). The V end lost 2 bases, the J end lost 0 bases, and 14 bases lay between the germline ends. This CDR3 is built from 17 residues. The CDR3 reads CASSILRVGVAKNIQYF. CDR3 sequence (DNA): TGTGCCAGTAGTATACTCCGGGTGGGGGTAGCCAAAAACATTCAGTACTTC.

The chain joins TRBV28 to TRBJ2-7; 7 nucleotides agree with TRBD1. CDR1 MDHEN and CDR2 SYDVKM come from the germline V gene. V was clipped by 6 bases and J by 3 bases; unmatched bases: 8. This CDR3 contains 14 residues. The CDR3 DNA sequence: TGTGCCAGCAGCAGGGGACAGATATACTACGAGCAGTACTTC. Protein: CASSRGQIYYEQYF.

The gene calls are TRBV20-1 and TRBJ1-1; D not resolved. This CDR3 contains 11 residues. CDR1 DFQATT and CDR2 SNEGSKA come from the germline V gene (reference sequence). V was trimmed by 6 bases and J by 5 bases, leaving 10 bases between them. Here the CDR3 DNA reads TGCAGTGCCACATACCGTACTGAAGCTTTCTTT. Translated: CSATYRTEAFF.

The chain couples TRBV4-3 to TRBJ1-1; no reliable D call. In germline, CDR1 is LGHNA, CDR2 YSLEER. This CDR3 is built from 14 residues. The V end lost 0 bases, the J end lost 11 bases, and 16 bases lay between the germline ends. CDR3 sequence reads: CASSQDWARSGAFF. The CDR3 DNA reads TGCGCCAGCAGCCAAGATTGGGCTAGGAGTGGGGCTTTCTTT.

The chain couples TRBV7-2 to TRBJ2-1; D uncertain. V was cut by 3 bases and J by 9 bases, with 12 bases left in between. CDR1 is SGHTA and CDR2 is FQGNSA in the germline V gene. This CDR3 has 13 amino acids. CDR3 nucleotides: TGTGCCAGCAGCTTGAGTCGGCGCGGTGAGCAGTTCTTC. It encodes CASSLSRRGEQFF.

The chain has TRBV5-1 and TRBJ2-3, with 9 bases fitting TRBD1. Germline V gives CDR1 SGHRS, CDR2 YFSETQ. The CDR3 covers 15 residues. The J segment lost 3 bases and the V segment lost 1 base, leaving 3 bases of the junction unmatched. The CDR3 sequence: CASSLQGQGTDTQYF. The CDR3 nucleotides read TGCGCCAGCAGCTTGCAGGGACAGGGAACAGATACGCAGTATTTT. The whole variable domain, filled in from reference TRBV5-1 and TRBJ2-3, reads KAGVTQTPRYLIKTRGQQVTLSCSPISGHRSVSWYQQTPGQGLQFLFEYFSETQRNKGNFPGRFSGRQFSNSRSEMNVSTLELGDSALYLCASSLQGQGTDTQYFGPGTRLTVL.

The CDR3 is CASSLSRDRNTEAFF. CDR3 nucleotide sequence: TGTGCCAGCAGCTTATCCCGGGACAGGAACACTGAAGCTTTCTTT. This chain uses TRBV7-9 with TRBJ1-1, with 7 bases matching TRBD1. Germline values: CDR1 SEHNR, CDR2 FQNEAQ (reference sequence). The V gene end was trimmed by 2 bases and the J gene end by 1 base; junction bases not matched to a gene: 4. The CDR3 totals 15 residues.

This clone came up once. The chain employs TRBV19 and TRBJ1-2; unclear D gene. V was trimmed by 4 bases and J by 10 bases, leaving 25 bases between them. Germline V gene sequence: CDR1 LNHDA, CDR2 SQIVND (reference sequence). The CDR3 extends over 16 amino acids. CDR3: CASSTHGSPVTSVYTF. CDR3 DNA sequence: TGTGCCAGTAGTACCCACGGTTCCCCAGTGACAAGTGTCTACACCTTC.

The chain employs TRBV11-2 and TRBJ2-7, with 9 nucleotides matching TRBD2. The CDR3 has 15 amino acids. The ends lost 5 bases at V and 2 bases at J; junction bases unmatched: 7. Germline values: CDR1 SGHAT, CDR2 FQNNGV. The CDR3 protein is CASSREAGGPYEQYF. CDR3 coding DNA: TGTGCCAGCAGCCGAGAAGCGGGAGGCCCCTACGAGCAGTACTTC.

The chain uses TRBV5-1 and TRBJ2-2; 7 bases match TRBD1. Germline CDR1 SGHRS, CDR2 YFSETQ. The trim removed 7 bases at V and 5 bases at J, leaving 8 bases unmatched. The CDR3 length is 14 residues. CDR3 loop: CASVGGQLTGELFF. The CDR3 bases are TGCGCCAGCGTTGGGGGACAGCTTACCGGGGAGCTGTTTTTT.

The chain combines TRBV7-3 with TRBJ2-5, with 11 bases matching TRBD2. The junction had 16 bases not matched to a gene; V was cut back by 5 bases and J by 5 bases. Germline CDR1 is SGHTA and CDR2 is FQGTGA. This CDR3 is built from 18 residues. CDR3 nucleotide sequence: TGTGCCAGCAGCCCCGGGACTAGCGGTCCTTCCTTTGGGGAGACCCAGTACTTC. It translates to CASSPGTSGPSFGETQYF.

This CDR3 reads CASRSTWVQSGAYEQYF. CDR3 sequence (DNA): TGTGCCAGCAGGTCGACATGGGTCCAATCAGGTGCCTACGAGCAGTACTTC. This chain connects TRBV7-2 to TRBJ2-7; no reliable D call. V lost 6 bases and J lost 2, with 23 bases in between. Germline V gives CDR1 SGHTA, CDR2 FQGNSA. The CDR3 length is 17 residues.

This sequence joins TRBV7-3 and TRBJ2-1; 8 positions match TRBD1. V was clipped by 3 bases and J by 9 bases; unmatched bases: 4. Germline V gives CDR1 SGHTA, CDR2 FQGTGA. The length of the CDR3 is 13 residues. CDR3 loop: CASSFTGGPEQFF. The DNA for the CDR3 is TGTGCCAGCAGCTTCACAGGGGGGCCTGAGCAGTTCTTC.

The chain is built from TRBV27 and TRBJ1-2; D is unclear. The CDR3 extends over 13 amino acids. Trimming removed 2 bases from V and 7 bases from J, with 11 bases in between. Germline V gene data show CDR1 as MNHEY and CDR2 as SMNVEV (reference sequence). The CDR3 here is CASSLQGSRGYTF. CDR3 in DNA: TGTGCCAGCAGTTTACAAGGGTCCCGTGGCTACACCTTC.

The chain recombines TRBV5-8 with TRBJ2-7; maybe TRBD2 (5 bases). The CDR3 totals 14 residues. Per the germline V gene, CDR1 is SGHTS and CDR2 is YDEGEE. Trimming cost V 4 bases and J 3 bases, with 14 bases left between them. The CDR3 reads CASSPSAGVYEQYF. CDR3 bases: TGTGCCAGCAGCCCATCAGCCGGGGTCTACGAGCAGTACTTC.

This rearrangement joins TRBV5-1 to TRBJ1-1; D may be TRBD1 (6 bases). With 0 bases removed from V and 5 bases from J, the gap between germline ends came to 11 bases. CDR1 and CDR2 from the germline V gene are SGHRS and YFSETQ. The CDR3 is made up of 14 amino acids. This CDR3 reads CASSLARGRTEAFF. For the CDR3, the DNA is TGCGCCAGCAGCTTGGCGAGGGGGAGGACTGAAGCTTTCTTT.

This clone occurred once. The V gene is TRBV19, the J gene TRBJ2-1, with D possibly being TRBD2 (5 bases). Trimming removed 6 bases at V and 0 bases at J, with 18 bases between. The V gene's germline CDR1 is LNHDA and CDR2 SQIVND (reference sequence). This CDR3 has 17 amino acids. The CDR3 reads CASSDRGIASSYNEQFF. The CDR3 DNA is TGTGCCAGTAGCGACCGAGGGATTGCGAGCTCCTACAATGAGCAGTTCTTC.

V is TRBV5-5 and J is TRBJ2-7; D not resolved. V was trimmed by 5 bases and J by 2 bases, leaving 14 bases between them. CDR3 length: 14 residues. The germline V gene encodes CDR1 SGHKS and CDR2 YYEKEE (reference sequence). The CDR3 coding sequence is TGTGCCAGCAGTAGTAGGGCTACGGCCTACGAGCAGTACTTC. Protein product: CASSSRATAYEQYF. Full variable domain (missing parts from reference TRBV5-5 and TRBJ2-7): DAGVTQSPTHLIKTRGQQVTLRCSPISGHKSVSWYQQVLGQGPQFIFQYYEKEERGRGNFPDRFSARQFPNYSSELNVNALLLGDSALYLCASSSRATAYEQYFGPGTRLTVT.

This chain links TRBV27 with TRBJ1-2; a weak D match, TRBD1 (6 bases). CDR1 and CDR2 from the germline V gene are MNHEY and SMNVEV (reference sequence). The CDR3 is 18 residues long. V gave up 5 bases and J gave up 4 bases, with 26 bases separating them. The CDR3 loop is CASSPGADRADRFYGYTF. In nucleotides, the CDR3 is TGTGCCAGCAGTCCGGGCGCCGACCGGGCCGACAGGTTCTATGGCTACACCTTC.

This rearrangement joins TRBV2 to TRBJ2-7, with D tentatively TRBD1 (6 bases). Trimming pared 7 bases from V and 3 bases from J, leaving 16 bases between. The germline CDR1 and CDR2 sequences are SNHLY and FYNNEI. There are 14 residues in the CDR3. CDR3 residues: CASTTIQGFYEQYF. Written as DNA, the CDR3 is TGTGCCAGCACTACTATACAGGGATTCTACGAGCAGTACTTC.

The J gene is TRBJ1-1, the V gene TRBV29-1; the D is unclear. CDR3 length: 14 amino acids. Germline lookup yields CDR1 SQVTM and CDR2 ANQGSEA. The ends were cut back, 3 bases at V and 1 base at J, with 12 bases in the middle. The CDR3 protein is CSVERPTRNTEAFF. For the CDR3, the DNA is TGCAGCGTTGAGAGACCCACCAGGAACACTGAAGCTTTCTTT.

The gene calls are TRBV4-2 and TRBJ1-3; possible D gene TRBD1, 5 bases. This CDR3 comprises 19 residues. CDR1 is LGHNA and CDR2 is YNFKEQ in the germline V gene. The V and J ends lost 2 bases and 2 bases respectively, with 22 bases between them. In DNA form, the CDR3 reads TGTGCCAGCAGCCAACCGGGACGAGGGACGGGGAAGGCTGGAAACACCATATATTTT. Its protein product is CASSQPGRGTGKAGNTIYF.

The chain joins TRBV9 to TRBJ1-2; 9 bases line up with TRBD1. V was pared by 0 bases and J by 6 bases, with 6 bases of the junction left unmatched. The CDR3 sequence is 15 residues long. CDR1 and CDR2 (germline): SGDLS, YYNGEE. The CDR3 spells CASSVVRTGAHGYTF. The CDR3 bases are TGTGCCAGCAGCGTAGTAAGGACAGGGGCCCATGGCTACACCTTC.

V gene TRBV6-5 combines with J gene TRBJ1-1; D ambiguous. Deletions cut 0 bases from V and 1 base from J, with 9 bases between. The germline V gene encodes CDR1 MNHEY and CDR2 SVGAGI. The CDR3 spans 15 residues. The CDR3 loop reads CASSYSVGWNTEAFF. As DNA, the CDR3 is TGTGCCAGCAGTTACTCGGTAGGGTGGAACACTGAAGCTTTCTTT.

The V and J genes are TRBV2 and TRBJ2-7; 7 positions match TRBD2. The trim removed 7 bases at V and 3 bases at J, leaving 3 bases unmatched. This CDR3 is 12 amino acids long. Germline values: CDR1 SNHLY, CDR2 FYNNEI. The CDR3 DNA sequence: TGTGCCAGCAACCCGGGAGGCTACGAGCAGTACTTC. Its protein is CASNPGGYEQYF.

A word on this clone: In the same sample, other DNA sequences code for this CDR3. The chain links TRBV11-2 to TRBJ1-1; D gene ambiguous. Germline loops: CDR1 SGHAT, CDR2 FQNNGV. This CDR3 region has 11 residues. Trimming cost V 4 bases and J 3 bases, with 3 bases left between them. CDR3 sequence: CASSSYTEAFF. Here the CDR3 DNA reads TGTGCCAGCAGCTCCTACACTGAAGCTTTCTTT.

CDR3 coding DNA: TGTGCCAGCAGTTACTCGACTCTCGGGTCTGAAGCTTTCTTT. Residues: CASSYSTLGSEAFF. The chain joins TRBV6-2 or TRBV6-3 to TRBJ1-1; D is undetermined. There are 14 residues in the CDR3. The V end lost 0 bases, the J end lost 6 bases, and 11 bases lay between the germline ends. Germline V lookup: CDR1 MNHEY, CDR2 SVGEGT.

The V call is TRBV5-4, the J call TRBJ2-3; perhaps TRBD1 as D (6 bases). Germline lookup yields CDR1 SGHNT and CDR2 YYREEE (reference sequence). The V and J ends lost 2 bases and 5 bases respectively, with 6 bases between them. The CDR3 is made up of 12 amino acids. CDR3 sequence: CASSLQGDTQYF. The CDR3 DNA reads TGTGCCAGCAGCTTACAGGGAGATACGCAGTATTTT.

The gene calls are TRBV19 and TRBJ2-5; perhaps TRBD2 as D (5 bases). The germline V gene encodes CDR1 LNHDA and CDR2 SQIVND (reference sequence). This CDR3 comprises 15 residues. V lost 3 bases and J lost 1, with 12 bases in between. CDR3 sequence: CASSILAGLQETQYF. In nucleotides, the CDR3 is TGTGCCAGTAGTATTCTCGCCGGACTCCAAGAGACCCAGTACTTC.

This CDR3 reads CAISESQGANSPLHF. The CDR3 DNA follows: TGTGCCATCAGTGAGTCGCAGGGGGCCAATTCACCCCTCCACTTT. This chain uses TRBV10-3 with TRBJ1-6; TRBD1 agrees at 8 bases. This CDR3 contains 15 residues. Germline-derived CDR1 and CDR2 are ENHRY and SYGVKD. V lost 0 bases to trimming and J lost 7 bases; unmatched junction nucleotides: 2.

The chain has TRBV9 and TRBJ2-1; 10 bases are a match to TRBD2. Germline values: CDR1 SGDLS, CDR2 YYNGEE. V was clipped by 4 bases and J by 5 bases; unmatched bases: 15. The CDR3 spans 18 residues. The CDR3 nucleotides are TGTGCCAGCAGCCTACGTCCGGCTAGCGGGAGTCTGAACAATGAGCAGTTCTTC. It specifies CASSLRPASGSLNNEQFF.